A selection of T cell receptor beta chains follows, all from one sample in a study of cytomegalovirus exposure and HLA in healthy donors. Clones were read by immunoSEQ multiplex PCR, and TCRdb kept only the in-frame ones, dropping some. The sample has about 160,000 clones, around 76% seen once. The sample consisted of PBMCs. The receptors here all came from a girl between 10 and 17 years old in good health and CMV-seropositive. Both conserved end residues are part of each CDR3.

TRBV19	CATFGGADEQFF
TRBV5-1	CASSLAGGSYGYTF
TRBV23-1	CASSQSRSGSNQPQHF
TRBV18	CASSPGQDEQYF
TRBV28	CASSRLGTNYGYTF
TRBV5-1	CASSSPPVFQQFF
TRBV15	CATSRGDRDTGELFF
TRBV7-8	CASSSPGTGSSYEQYF
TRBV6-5	CASSYSLGAPYEQYF
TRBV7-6	CASSLARDRGSREQYF
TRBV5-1	CASSSTLAESSYNEQFF
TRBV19	CASSSAGGFNEQFF
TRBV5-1	CASSQSPGVSYEQYF
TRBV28	CASSTFGGTVGEKLFF
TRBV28	CARPGGMGYEQYF
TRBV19	CASSTLDRGYGYTF
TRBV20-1	CRGASTEAFF
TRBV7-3	CASSSTSPGQGLFEQYF
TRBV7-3	CASSLSEDTEAFF
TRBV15	CATSRDKASYEQYF
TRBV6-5	CASKVAVSTDEQFF
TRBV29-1	CSARQGRGTEAFF
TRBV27	CASSTLTGRYGYTF
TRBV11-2	CASSLEQIPEQFF
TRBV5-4	CASSADTSSYEQYF
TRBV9	CASSVDGFPNQPQHF
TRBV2	CASSYLYEQYF
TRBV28	CASSLSPGRVNNGYTF
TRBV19	CASSKVAGSTYNEQFF
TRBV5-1	CASSLGQMNTEAFF
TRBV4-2	CASSQEQASGYNEQFF
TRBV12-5	CASGLGGRQYF
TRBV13	CASSLVGTGTYEQYF
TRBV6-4	CASIAGLAKNIQYF
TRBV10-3	CAISEGGAGVNTEAFF
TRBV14	CASSQVARLQETQYF
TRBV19	CASSSAGGTEAFF
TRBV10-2	CASRPGGMGAETQYF
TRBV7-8	CASSLTPRDYEQYF
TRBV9	CASSVTGQGTHEQYF
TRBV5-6	CASSLVSVGPYGYTF
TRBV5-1	CASSLGQGAYNEQFF
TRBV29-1	CSVGQGAYEQYF
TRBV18	CASSPLRAGELFF
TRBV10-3	CAISEGQAEEAFF
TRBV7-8	CASSFQVAGETQYF
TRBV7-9	CASSQNQGMGTDTQYF